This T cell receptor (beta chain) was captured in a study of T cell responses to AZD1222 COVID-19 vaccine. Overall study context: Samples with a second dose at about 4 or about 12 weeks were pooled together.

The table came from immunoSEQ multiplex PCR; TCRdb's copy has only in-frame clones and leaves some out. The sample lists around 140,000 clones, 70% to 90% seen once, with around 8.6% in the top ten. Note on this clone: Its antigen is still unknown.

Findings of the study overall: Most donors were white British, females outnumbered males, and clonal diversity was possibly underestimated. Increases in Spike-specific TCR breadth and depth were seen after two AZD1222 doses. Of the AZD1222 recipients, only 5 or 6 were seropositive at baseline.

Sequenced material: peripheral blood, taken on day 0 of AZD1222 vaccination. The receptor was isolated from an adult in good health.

Here the CDR3 DNA reads TGTGCCAGCTCACCTGGACTTCAGAATAATTCACCCCTCCACTTT. Amino acid sequence: CASSPGLQNNSPLHF. The V call is TRBV18, the J call TRBJ1-6; D call uncertain. With 3 bases removed from V and 5 bases from J, the gap between germline ends came to 11 bases. The CDR3 is 15 amino acids. Germline loops: CDR1 KGHSH, CDR2 LQKENI.